The rows below give T cell receptor beta chains drawn from one sample of a study of blood T cell repertoires in COVID-19. Using immunoSEQ multiplex PCR, the repertoire was profiled, and TCRdb retains in-frame clones only, with some absent. The sample comprises hundreds of thousands of clones, around 87% of which are singletons, and about 1.8% rests with the top ten. Sequencing was carried out using PBMCs or T cells enriched from blood (not recorded which). These receptors were collected from a woman between 18 and 30 years old with acute COVID-19. Each CDR3 is given with its conserved first and last residue.

v_call	j_call	cdr3_aa
TRBV6-5	TRBJ2-3	CASSYSGQITDTQYF
TRBV5-1	TRBJ1-1	CASSRTGMNTEAFF
TRBV6-1	TRBJ1-1	CASSETDRVGTEAFF
TRBV11-2	TRBJ2-5	CASSLAGTSQETQYF
TRBV6-5	TRBJ1-6	CASSFRTGADSPLHF
TRBV30	TRBJ1-1	CACSRDTNTEAFF
TRBV2	TRBJ2-1	CASSILISSYNEQFF
TRBV19	TRBJ2-2	CASSIGGTSGMAGELFF
TRBV4-2	TRBJ2-1	CASSQVLAGGYNEQFF
TRBV4-3	TRBJ1-2	CASSQGSGQNYGYTF
TRBV18	TRBJ2-1	CASSPIGLTNNEQFF
TRBV14	TRBJ1-1	CASSQNGQGTGTEAFF
TRBV10-3	TRBJ2-1	CAISEGQGLALSYNEQFF
TRBV3-1/TRBV3-2	TRBJ2-1	CASSQALAGVTSYNEQFF
TRBV4-1	TRBJ2-5	CASSPYPKGGRGETQYF
TRBV19	TRBJ1-5	CASSMGGGSNQPQHF
TRBV27	TRBJ2-1	CASRPGTSGRNEQFF